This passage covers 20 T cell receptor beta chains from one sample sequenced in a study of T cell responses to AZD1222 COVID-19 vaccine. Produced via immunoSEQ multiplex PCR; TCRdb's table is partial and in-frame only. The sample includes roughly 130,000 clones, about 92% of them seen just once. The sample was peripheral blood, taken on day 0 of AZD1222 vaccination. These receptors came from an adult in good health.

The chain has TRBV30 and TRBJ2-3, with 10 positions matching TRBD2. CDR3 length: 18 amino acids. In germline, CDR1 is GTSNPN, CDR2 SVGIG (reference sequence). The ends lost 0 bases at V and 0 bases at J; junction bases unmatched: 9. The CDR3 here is CAWSVGLAAKRSTDTQYF. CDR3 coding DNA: TGTGCCTGGAGTGTAGGACTAGCGGCTAAACGTAGCACAGATACGCAGTATTTT.

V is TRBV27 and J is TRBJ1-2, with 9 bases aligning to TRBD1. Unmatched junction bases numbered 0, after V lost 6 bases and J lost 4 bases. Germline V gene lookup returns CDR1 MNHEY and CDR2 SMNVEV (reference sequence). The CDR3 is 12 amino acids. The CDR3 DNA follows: TGTGCCAGCAGGGGACAGGGCTATGGCTACACCTTC. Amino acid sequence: CASRGQGYGYTF.

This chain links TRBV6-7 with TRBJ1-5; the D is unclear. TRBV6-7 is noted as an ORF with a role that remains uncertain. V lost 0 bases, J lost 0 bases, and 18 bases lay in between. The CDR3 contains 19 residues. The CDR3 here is CASSYSGKSARLSNQPQHF. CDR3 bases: TGTGCCAGCAGTTACTCCGGGAAATCCGCCAGACTTAGCAATCAGCCCCAGCATTTT.

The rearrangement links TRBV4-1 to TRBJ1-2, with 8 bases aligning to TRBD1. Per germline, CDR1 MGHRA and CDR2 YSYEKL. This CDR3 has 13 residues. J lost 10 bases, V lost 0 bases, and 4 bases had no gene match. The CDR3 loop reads CASSQDPGQDYTF. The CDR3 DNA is TGCGCCAGCAGCCAAGATCCGGGACAGGACTACACCTTC.

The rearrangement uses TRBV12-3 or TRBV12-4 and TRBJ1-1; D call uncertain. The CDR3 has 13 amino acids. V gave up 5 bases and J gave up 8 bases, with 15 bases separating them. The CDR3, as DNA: TGTGCCAGCAGTATTCGGGCGGGCTTCGAAGCTTTCTTT. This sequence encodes CASSIRAGFEAFF.

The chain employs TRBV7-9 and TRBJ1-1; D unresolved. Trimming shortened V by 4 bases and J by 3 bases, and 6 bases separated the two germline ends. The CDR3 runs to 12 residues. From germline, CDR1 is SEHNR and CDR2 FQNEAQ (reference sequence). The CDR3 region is CASSWRDTEAFF. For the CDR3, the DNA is TGTGCCAGCAGCTGGAGAGACACTGAAGCTTTCTTT.

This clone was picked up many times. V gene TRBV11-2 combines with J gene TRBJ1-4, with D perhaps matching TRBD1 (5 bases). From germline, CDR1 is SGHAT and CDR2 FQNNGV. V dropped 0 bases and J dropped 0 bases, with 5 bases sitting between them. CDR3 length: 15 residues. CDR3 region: CASSLDRATNEKLFF. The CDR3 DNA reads TGTGCCAGCAGCTTAGACAGGGCAACTAATGAAAAACTGTTTTTT.

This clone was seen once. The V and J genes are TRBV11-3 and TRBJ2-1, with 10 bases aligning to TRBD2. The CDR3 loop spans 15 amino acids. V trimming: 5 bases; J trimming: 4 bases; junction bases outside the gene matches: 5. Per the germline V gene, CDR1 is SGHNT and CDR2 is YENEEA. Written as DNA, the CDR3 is TGTGCCAGCAGCCAGCGGACTAGCGGTTACAATGAGCAGTTCTTC. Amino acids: CASSQRTSGYNEQFF.

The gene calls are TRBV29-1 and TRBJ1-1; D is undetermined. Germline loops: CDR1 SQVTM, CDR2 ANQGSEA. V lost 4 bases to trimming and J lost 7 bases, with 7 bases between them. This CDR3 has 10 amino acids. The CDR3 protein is CSVVAHEAFF. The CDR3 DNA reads TGCAGCGTTGTGGCCCATGAAGCTTTCTTT.

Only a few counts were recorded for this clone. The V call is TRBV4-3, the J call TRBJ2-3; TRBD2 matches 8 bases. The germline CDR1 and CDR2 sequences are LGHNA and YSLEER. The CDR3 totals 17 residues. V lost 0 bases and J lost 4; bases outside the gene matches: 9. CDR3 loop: CASSQESGGLRSDTQYF. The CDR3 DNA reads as TGCGCCAGCAGCCAAGAGTCGGGAGGGCTCAGATCAGATACGCAGTATTTT.

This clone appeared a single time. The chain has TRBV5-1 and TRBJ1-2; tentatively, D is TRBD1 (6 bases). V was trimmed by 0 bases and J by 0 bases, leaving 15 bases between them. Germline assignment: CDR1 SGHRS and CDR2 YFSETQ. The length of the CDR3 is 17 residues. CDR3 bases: TGCGCCAGCAGCTTGGTGGCAGGGGCCGCAGCTAACTATGGCTACACCTTC. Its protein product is CASSLVAGAAANYGYTF.

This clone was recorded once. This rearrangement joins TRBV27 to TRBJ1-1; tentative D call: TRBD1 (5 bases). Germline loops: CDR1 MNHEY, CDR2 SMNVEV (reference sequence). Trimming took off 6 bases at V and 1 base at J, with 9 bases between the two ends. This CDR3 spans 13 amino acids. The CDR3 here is CASSLTGNTEAFF. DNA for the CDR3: TGTGCCAGCAGCCTCACAGGGAACACTGAAGCTTTCTTT.

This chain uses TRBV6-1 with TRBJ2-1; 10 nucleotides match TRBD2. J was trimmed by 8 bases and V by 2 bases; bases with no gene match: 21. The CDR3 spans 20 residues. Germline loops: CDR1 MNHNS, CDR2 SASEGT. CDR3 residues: CASSEWRGLAGEEIRYEQFF. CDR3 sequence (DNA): TGTGCCAGCAGTGAATGGAGGGGGCTAGCGGGAGAAGAAATCCGGTATGAGCAGTTCTTC.

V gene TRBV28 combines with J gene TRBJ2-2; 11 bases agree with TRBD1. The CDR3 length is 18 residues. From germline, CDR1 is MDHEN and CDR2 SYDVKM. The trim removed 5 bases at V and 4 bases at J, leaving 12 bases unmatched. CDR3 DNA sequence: TGTGCCAGCAGTCCGCTGGACAGGGGGCGGCGTTTCACCGGGGAGCTGTTTTTT. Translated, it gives CASSPLDRGRRFTGELFF.

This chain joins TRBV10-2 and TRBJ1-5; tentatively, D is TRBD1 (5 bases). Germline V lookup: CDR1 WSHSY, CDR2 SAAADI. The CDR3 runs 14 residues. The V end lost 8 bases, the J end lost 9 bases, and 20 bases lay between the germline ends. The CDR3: CASQITGRDGPQHF. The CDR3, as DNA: TGCGCCAGCCAAATAACAGGACGTGATGGGCCCCAGCATTTT.

The CDR3 DNA reads as TGTGCCAGCAGCTTACCAGGACAGGGGACGGAGGCAGCTTTCTTT. This gives the protein CASSLPGQGTEAAFF. The rearrangement links TRBV7-8 to TRBJ1-1; TRBD1 matches 9 bases. J gave up 10 bases and V 2 bases, and 11 bases lay outside the gene matches. The CDR3 is made up of 15 amino acids. Germline assignment: CDR1 SGHVS and CDR2 FQNEAQ.

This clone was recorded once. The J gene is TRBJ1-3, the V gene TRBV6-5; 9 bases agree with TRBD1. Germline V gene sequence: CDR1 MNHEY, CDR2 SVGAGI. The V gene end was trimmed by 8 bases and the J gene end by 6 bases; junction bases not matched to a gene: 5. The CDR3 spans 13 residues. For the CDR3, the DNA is TGTGCCAGCCAGGGACAGGGCACAAACACCATATATTTT. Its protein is CASQGQGTNTIYF.

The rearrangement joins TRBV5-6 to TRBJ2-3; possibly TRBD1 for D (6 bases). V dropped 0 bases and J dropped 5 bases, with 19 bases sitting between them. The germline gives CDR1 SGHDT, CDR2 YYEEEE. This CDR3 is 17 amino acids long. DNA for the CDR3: TGTGCCAGCAGCTTGGGGGGTCGCCAGGGGTGGGGAGATACGCAGTATTTT. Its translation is CASSLGGRQGWGDTQYF.

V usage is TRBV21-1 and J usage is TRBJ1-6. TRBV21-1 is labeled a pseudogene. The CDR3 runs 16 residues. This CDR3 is CASSKGGEGGESPLHF. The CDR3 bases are TGTGCCAGCAGCAAAGGAGGGGAGGGTGGAGAGTCACCCCTCCACTTT.

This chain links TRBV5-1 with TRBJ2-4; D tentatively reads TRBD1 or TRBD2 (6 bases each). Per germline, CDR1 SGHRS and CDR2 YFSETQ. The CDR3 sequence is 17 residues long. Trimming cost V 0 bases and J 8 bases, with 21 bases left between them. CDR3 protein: CASSLGRTGDNWHIQYF. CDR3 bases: TGCGCCAGCAGCTTGGGCAGGACGGGGGACAACTGGCACATTCAGTACTTC.